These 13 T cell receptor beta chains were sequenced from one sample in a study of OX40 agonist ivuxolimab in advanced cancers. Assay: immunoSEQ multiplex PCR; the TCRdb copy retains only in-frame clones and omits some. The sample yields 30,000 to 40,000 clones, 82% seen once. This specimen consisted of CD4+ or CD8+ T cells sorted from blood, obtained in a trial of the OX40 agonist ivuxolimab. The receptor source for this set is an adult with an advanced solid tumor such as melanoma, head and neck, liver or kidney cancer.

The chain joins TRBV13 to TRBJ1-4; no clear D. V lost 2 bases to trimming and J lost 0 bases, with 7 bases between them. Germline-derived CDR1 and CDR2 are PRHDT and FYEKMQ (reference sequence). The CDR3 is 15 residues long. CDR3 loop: CASSLIGATNEKLFF. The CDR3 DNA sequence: TGTGCCAGCAGCTTAATTGGAGCAACTAATGAAAAACTGTTTTTT.

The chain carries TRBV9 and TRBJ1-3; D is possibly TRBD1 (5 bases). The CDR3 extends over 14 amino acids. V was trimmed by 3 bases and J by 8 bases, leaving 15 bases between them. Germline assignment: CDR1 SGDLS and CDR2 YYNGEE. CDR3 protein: CASSAQGEAYTIYF. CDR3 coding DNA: TGTGCCAGCAGCGCCCAAGGGGAGGCATACACCATATATTTT.

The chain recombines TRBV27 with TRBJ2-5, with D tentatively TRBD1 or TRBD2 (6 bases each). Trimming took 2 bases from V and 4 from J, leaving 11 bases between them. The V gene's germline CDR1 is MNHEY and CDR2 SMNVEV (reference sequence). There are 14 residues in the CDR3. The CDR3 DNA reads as TGTGCCAGCAGTTTAGAAGGGGGGCGAGAGACCCAGTACTTC. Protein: CASSLEGGRETQYF.

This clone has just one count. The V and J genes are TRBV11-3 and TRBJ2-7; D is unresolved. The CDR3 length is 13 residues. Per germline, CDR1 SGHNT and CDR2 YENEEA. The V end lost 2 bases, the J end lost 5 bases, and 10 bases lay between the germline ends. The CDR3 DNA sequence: TGTGCCAGCAGCTTAAGTTTTGGGGACGAGCAGTACTTC. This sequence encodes CASSLSFGDEQYF.

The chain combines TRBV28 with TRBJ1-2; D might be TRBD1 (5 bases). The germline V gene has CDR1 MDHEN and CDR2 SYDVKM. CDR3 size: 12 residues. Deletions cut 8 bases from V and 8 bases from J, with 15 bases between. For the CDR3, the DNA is TGTGCCAGCGAATCCAGGGAGTGGGGCTACACCTTC. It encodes CASESREWGYTF.

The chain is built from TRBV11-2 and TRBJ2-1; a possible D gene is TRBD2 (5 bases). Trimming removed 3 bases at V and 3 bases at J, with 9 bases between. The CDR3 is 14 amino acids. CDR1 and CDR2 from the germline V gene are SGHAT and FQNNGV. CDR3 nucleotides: TGTGCCAGCAGCTTTCAGCGGAGCTACAATGAGCAGTTCTTC. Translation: CASSFQRSYNEQFF.

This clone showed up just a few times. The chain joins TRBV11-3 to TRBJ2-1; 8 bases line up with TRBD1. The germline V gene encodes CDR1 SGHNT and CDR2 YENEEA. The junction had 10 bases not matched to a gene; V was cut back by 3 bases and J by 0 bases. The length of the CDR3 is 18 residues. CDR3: CASSFGTGSISSYNEQFF. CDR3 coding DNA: TGTGCCAGCAGCTTTGGGACAGGCTCCATAAGCTCCTACAATGAGCAGTTCTTC.

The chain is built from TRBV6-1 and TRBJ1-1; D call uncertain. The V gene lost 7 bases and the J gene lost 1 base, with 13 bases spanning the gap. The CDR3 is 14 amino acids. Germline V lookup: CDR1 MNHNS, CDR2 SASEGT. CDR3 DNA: TGTGCCAGCACCCCCGGTTACGGGAACACTGAAGCTTTCTTT. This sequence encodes CASTPGYGNTEAFF.

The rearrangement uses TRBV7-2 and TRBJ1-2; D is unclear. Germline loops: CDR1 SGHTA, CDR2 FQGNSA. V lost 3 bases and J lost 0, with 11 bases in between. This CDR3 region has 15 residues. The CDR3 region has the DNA TGTGCCAGCAGCTTCCCCCGGCGGCCTAACTATGGCTACACCTTC. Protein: CASSFPRRPNYGYTF.

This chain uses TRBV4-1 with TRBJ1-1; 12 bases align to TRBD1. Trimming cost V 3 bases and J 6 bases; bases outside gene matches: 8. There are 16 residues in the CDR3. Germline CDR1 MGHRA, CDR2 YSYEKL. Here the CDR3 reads CASSHPWDRGRAEAFF. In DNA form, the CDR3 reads TGCGCCAGCAGCCACCCCTGGGACAGGGGGCGCGCTGAAGCTTTCTTT.

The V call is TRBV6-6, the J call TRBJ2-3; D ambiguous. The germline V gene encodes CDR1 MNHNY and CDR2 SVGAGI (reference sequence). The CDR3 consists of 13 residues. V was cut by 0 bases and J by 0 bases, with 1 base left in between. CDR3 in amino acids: CASSYSSTDTQYF. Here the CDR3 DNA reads TGTGCCAGCAGTTACTCGAGCACAGATACGCAGTATTTT.

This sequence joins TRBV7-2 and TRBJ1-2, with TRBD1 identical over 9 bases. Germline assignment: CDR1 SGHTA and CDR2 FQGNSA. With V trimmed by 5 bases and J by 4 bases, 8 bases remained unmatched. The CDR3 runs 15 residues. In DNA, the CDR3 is TGTGCCAGCAGCCAAGATTGGACAGGGGCCTATGGCTACACCTTC. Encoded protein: CASSQDWTGAYGYTF.

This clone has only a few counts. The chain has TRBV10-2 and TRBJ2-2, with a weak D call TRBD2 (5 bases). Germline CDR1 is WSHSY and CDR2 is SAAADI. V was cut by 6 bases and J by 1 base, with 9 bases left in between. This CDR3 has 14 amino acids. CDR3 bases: TGCGCCAGCAGAGAGCGGAGGAACACCGGGGAGCTGTTTTTT. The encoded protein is CASRERRNTGELFF.